The clone carrying this T cell receptor beta chain was seen only once. The antigen remains undetermined. Clones were sequenced by immunoSEQ multiplex PCR, and TCRdb holds only the in-frame ones, with some missing. The repertoire holds more than 110,000 clones, with 80% to 95% as singletons. The ends were cut back, 3 bases at V and 8 bases at J, with 17 bases in the middle. Per germline, CDR1 LNHNV and CDR2 YYDKDF (reference sequence). The CDR3 sequence is 15 residues long. This record comes from a study of T cell responses to AZD1222 COVID-19 vaccine. Study findings and constraints: Spike-specific TCRs gained breadth and depth after people received two AZD1222 doses. The repertoires were collected only after the peak T cell response. White British donors predominated, females outnumbered males, and clonal diversity was possibly underestimated. Among AZD1222 vaccinees, only six were seropositive at baseline.

The TCR sequence derives from an adult who received the AZD1222 COVID-19 vaccine. This chain uses TRBV15 with TRBJ1-5, with D possibly TRBD1 on 5 matching bases. The sequenced sample was peripheral blood, obtained 28 days after the second AZD1222 dose. CDR3 bases: TGTGCCACCAGCAGGACTCAGGTAGAGGGGAAGCCCCAGCATTTT. Amino acid sequence: CATSRTQVEGKPQHF.